Listed below are T cell receptor beta chains from one sample, sequenced in a study of T cells in Graves' hyperthyroidism and ophthalmopathy. TCRdb analysed the multiplex PCR reads with MiXCR anew, one entry per CDR3 protein. The repertoire has about 560,000 distinct CDR3 sequences, around 14% of them found once; the top ten carry about 7%. The source material was blood. These receptors all come from a woman in her twenties or thirties with Graves' hyperthyroidism. Each CDR3 is given with its conserved first and last residue. D genes are given only for firm matches. Size is omitted from some rows. Given values are once, few, many or a class for expanded clones.

TRBV5-8,TRBJ1-3,many,NA,CASSLEGRSGNTIYF,TGTGCCAGCAGCTTAGAGGGGCGCTCTGGAAACACCATATATTTT
TRBV29-1,TRBJ2-4,many,TRBD2,CSVKAGVSKNIQYF,TGCAGCGTTAAAGCGGGAGTGTCCAAAAACATTCAGTACTTC
TRBV7-3,TRBJ2-3,many,NA,CASSPQRLDSTDTQYF,TGTGCCAGCAGCCCGCAACGACTAGATAGCACAGATACGCAGTATTTT
TRBV20-1,TRBJ1-2,many,TRBD1,CSARAPDRVGYGYTF,TGCAGTGCTAGAGCCCCGGACAGGGTCGGCTATGGCTACACCTTC
TRBV5-1,TRBJ2-7,NA,TRBD2,CVSSLIAGGSYEQYF,TGCGTCAGCAGCTTGATAGCGGGAGGTTCCTACGAGCAGTACTTC
TRBV20-1,TRBJ2-3,few,TRBD1,CSANGQGWLANTQYF,TGCAGTGCTAACGGACAGGGGTGGTTGGCAAATACGCAGTATTTT
TRBV7-3,TRBJ1-1,many,TRBD1,CASSRGTGRDTEAFF,TGTGCCAGCAGCCGAGGGACAGGGAGGGACACTGAAGCTTTCTTT
TRBV11-2,TRBJ1-1,many,NA,CASSLGGYEAFF,TGTGCCAGCAGCTTAGGGGGGTATGAAGCTTTCTTT
TRBV10-3,TRBJ2-3,NA,TRBD1,CAIRSEDRFTDTQYF,TGTGCCATCAGGAGTGAGGACAGGTTCACAGATACGCAGTATTTT
TRBV6-6,TRBJ2-5,NA,NA,CASSYPVLARQETQYF,TGTGCCAGCAGTTACCCGGTGCTAGCCCGCCAAGAGACCCAGTACTTC
TRBV7-2,TRBJ2-1,many,TRBD2,CASSLAWASGSDEQFF,TGTGCCAGCAGCTTAGCTTGGGCTAGCGGGAGCGATGAGCAGTTCTTC
TRBV2,TRBJ2-4,many,NA,CACQRSQLAKNIQYF,TGTGCCTGTCAACGGAGTCAGCTAGCCAAAAACATTCAGTACTTC
TRBV10-3,TRBJ1-5,NA,NA,CAIQGGSNQPQHF,TGTGCCATACAGGGAGGGAGCAATCAGCCCCAGCATTTT
TRBV6-2/TRBV6-3,TRBJ2-7,many,NA,CASSYNGKNEQYF,TGTGCCAGCAGTTACAACGGGAAAAACGAGCAGTACTTC
TRBV30,TRBJ2-1,few,TRBD1,CAYLQGAYNEQFF,TGTGCCTACTTACAGGGGGCCTACAATGAGCAGTTCTTC
TRBV6-2/TRBV6-3,TRBJ2-2,many,TRBD2,CASTAGGLNTGELFF,TGTGCCAGCACTGCGGGGGGTTTGAACACCGGGGAGCTGTTTTTT
TRBV20-1,TRBJ2-1,NA,NA,CSARDPMSGEQFF,TGCAGTGCTAGAGATCCCATGTCGGGTGAGCAGTTCTTC
TRBV18,TRBJ2-7,many,NA,CASSPREGREQYF,TGTGCCAGCTCACCACGTGAGGGTCGGGAGCAGTACTTC
TRBV7-3,TRBJ2-3,NA,TRBD2,CASRPSGGPPDTQYF,TGTGCCAGCAGGCCATCGGGAGGGCCCCCAGATACGCAGTATTTT
TRBV6-1,TRBJ2-7,NA,TRBD1,CANQNGDRISSYEQYF,TGTGCCAACCAAAACGGGGACAGGATCTCCTCCTACGAGCAGTACTTC
TRBV5-1,TRBJ1-2,few,TRBD1,CASSGGDRAVPNYGYTF,TGCGCCAGCAGCGGGGGGGACAGGGCTGTTCCCAACTATGGCTACACCTTC
TRBV7-9,TRBJ2-2,many,TRBD2,CASSQPQLAGSTGELFF,TGTGCCAGCAGCCAACCCCAGCTAGCGGGGTCGACCGGGGAGCTGTTTTTT
TRBV4-1,TRBJ1-1,many,NA,CASSLGGHLLTEAFF,TGCGCCAGCAGCCTAGGGGGACATCTACTCACTGAAGCTTTCTTT